The 15 T cell receptor beta chains below were found in one sample sequenced in a study of T cell repertoires and leukemia-associated antigens. TCRdb recomputed calls from the 5' RACE reads with MiXCR, one row per CDR3 protein. This sample yields around 9,400 distinct CDR3 sequences, of which approximately 40% are seen a single time; approximately 60% belongs to the top ten. Their antigens remain unidentified. The material sequenced was CD3+ T cells sorted from blood and cultured. The origin of the receptors is a female donor in good health.

This chain connects TRBV20-1 to TRBJ1-3; no reliable D call. In germline, CDR1 is DFQATT, CDR2 SNEGSKA (reference sequence). The CDR3 totals 14 residues. V was trimmed by 0 bases and J by 0 bases, leaving 6 bases between them. CDR3 coding DNA: TGCAGTGCTAGAGATCCGACCTCTGGAAACACCATATATTTT. Translating it yields CSARDPTSGNTIYF.

This clonotype was picked up many times. This could be a read error, since a much larger clone is one nucleotide away. The V gene is TRBV20-1, the J gene TRBJ2-2, with D perhaps given as TRBD1 or TRBD2 (5 bases each). This CDR3 has 15 residues. CDR1 and CDR2 from the germline V gene are DFQATT and SNEGSKA (reference sequence). CDR3 amino acids: CSATDTGLGTGELLF. The DNA for the CDR3 is TGCAGTGCTACCGATACAGGTCTGGGCACCGGGGAGCTGCTTTTT.

This clonotype came up a few times. The chain links TRBV20-1 to TRBJ2-7; TRBD2 agrees at 7 bases. The germline CDR1 and CDR2 sequences are DFQATT and SNEGSKA (reference sequence). The CDR3 extends over 14 amino acids. The CDR3, as DNA: TGCAGCCAATTTGGGCTAGCGGCAACCTACGAGCAGTACTTC. Its translation: CSQFGLAATYEQYF.

This clonotype appeared many times. The V gene is TRBV7-2, the J gene TRBJ2-2, with D possibly being TRBD2 (5 bases). Germline loops: CDR1 SGHTA, CDR2 FQGNSA. Trimming removed 5 bases at V and 7 bases at J, with 17 bases between. The CDR3 runs 15 residues. CDR3 coding DNA: TGTGCCAGCAGCCCCCGAGGAGTCGGGGTCGGGGAGCTGTTTTTT. It translates to CASSPRGVGVGELFF.

Only a few counts were recorded for this clonotype. The CDR3 is CSAKRGEAGELFF. CDR3 bases: TGCAGTGCTAAGCGGGGCGAGGCCGGGGAGCTGTTTTTT. This chain joins TRBV20-1 and TRBJ2-2; 7 bases agree with TRBD2. CDR1 is DFQATT, CDR2 SNEGSKA, per germline (reference sequence). Losses at the gene ends were 4 bases for V and 6 bases for J; bases not matched to a gene: 5. This CDR3 spans 13 amino acids.

This sequence joins TRBV18 and TRBJ2-2; TRBD2 might be the D (6 bases). This CDR3 is 16 amino acids long. Between the trimmed V and J ends, which lost 3 bases and 5 bases, there was a span of 16 bases. From germline, CDR1 is KGHSH and CDR2 LQKENI. CDR3 DNA sequence: TGTGCCAGCTCACCGACGGCGGGGCTTGGAACCGGGGAGCTGTTTTTT. Its translation is CASSPTAGLGTGELFF.

This clonotype showed up just a few times. The chain links TRBV20-1 to TRBJ2-3; 9 bases match TRBD2. The J segment lost 0 bases and the V segment lost 5 bases, leaving 3 bases of the junction unmatched. Germline V gene data show CDR1 as DFQATT and CDR2 as SNEGSKA (reference sequence). CDR3 length: 14 residues. CDR3 residues: CSAHTSGSTDTQYF. The CDR3, as DNA: TGCAGTGCTCACACTAGCGGGAGCACAGATACGCAGTATTTT.

V gene TRBV20-1 combines with J gene TRBJ2-1; maybe TRBD1 (6 bases). The CDR3 covers 14 residues. Germline V gene sequence: CDR1 DFQATT, CDR2 SNEGSKA (reference sequence). The CDR3 DNA is TGCAGCGCTCGCCGCCCCGACAGGCATAGTGAGCAGTTCTTC. It translates to CSARRPDRHSEQFF.

In this sample, this clonotype turned up a few times. V and J are TRBV5-1 and TRBJ1-6; the D is unclear. Germline V gene data show CDR1 as SGHRS and CDR2 as YFSETQ. The CDR3 covers 16 residues. Trimming stripped 0 bases from V and 3 bases from J, with 10 bases between. The CDR3 region is CASSLAGPGYNSPLHF. DNA of the CDR3: TGCGCCAGCAGCTTGGCCGGGCCGGGCTATAATTCACCCCTCCACTTT.

The chain links TRBV7-9 to TRBJ1-5, with D hard to call. Germline lookup yields CDR1 SEHNR and CDR2 FQNEAQ (reference sequence). The V end lost 3 bases, the J end lost 3 bases, and 6 bases lay between the germline ends. This CDR3 is built from 13 residues. CDR3 loop: CASSFGHNQPQHF. For the CDR3, the DNA is TGTGCCAGCAGCTTCGGCCACAATCAGCCCCAGCATTTT.

The V and J genes are TRBV2 and TRBJ1-1, with a tentative D call TRBD1 (5 bases). Trimming cost V 4 bases and J 2 bases, with 17 bases left between them. The CDR3 spans 16 residues. Germline loops: CDR1 SNHLY, CDR2 FYNNEI. The CDR3 region is CASSARDVRGNTEAFF. In DNA form, the CDR3 reads TGTGCCAGCAGTGCTAGAGATGTGAGGGGAAACACTGAAGCTTTCTTT. Combining the CDR3 with reference TRBV2 and TRBJ1-1 gives the whole variable domain EPEVTQTPSHQVTQMGQEVILRCVPISNHLYFYWYRQILGQKVEFLVSFYNNEISEKSEIFDDQFSVERPDGSNFTLKIRSTKLEDSAMYFCASSARDVRGNTEAFFGQGTRLTVV.

Remarks on this clonotype: A junction end diverges from the germline sequence, so it may reflect a read error. The chain has TRBV7-2 and TRBJ2-1, with TRBD2 matching 12 bases. CDR1 is SGHTA and CDR2 is FQGNSA in the germline V gene. This CDR3 comprises 16 residues. The CDR3 bases are TGTGCCAGCAGCTTAGTACGGCTAGCGGGAGGGCATGAGCAGTCCTTC. Translated, it gives CASSLVRLAGGHEQSF.

Turning to this clonotype: Germline and junction disagree at one end, which may indicate a read error. The rearrangement uses TRBV10-3 and TRBJ2-1; TRBD1 might be the D (5 bases). Germline CDR1 and CDR2: ENHRY and SYGVKD. The CDR3 contains 13 residues. The CDR3 reads CAISGGEDRLTRF. The CDR3 nucleotides are TGTGCCATCAGTGGTGGGGAAGACAGACTGACCAGATTC.

This clonotype was detected a few times. The chain uses TRBV29-1 and TRBJ2-5; 7 bases align to TRBD2. The J call may be incorrect, as the DNA end agrees better with TRBJ2-1. This CDR3 region has 14 residues. Germline-derived CDR1 and CDR2 are SQVTM and ANQGSEA. The CDR3: CSGLSGSYQETQFF. In DNA form, the CDR3 reads TGCAGCGGACTTAGCGGGTCTTACCAAGAGACCCAGTTCTTC.

The rearrangement joins TRBV20-1 to TRBJ2-3; 11 positions match TRBD2. This CDR3 contains 17 residues. Per germline, CDR1 DFQATT and CDR2 SNEGSKA (reference sequence). V dropped 6 bases and J dropped 2; count of bases not matched to a gene: 13. CDR3 protein: CSASSQRLAGPTDTQYF. In DNA, the CDR3 is TGCAGTGCCAGCAGCCAGCGACTAGCGGGGCCCACAGATACGCAGTATTTT.